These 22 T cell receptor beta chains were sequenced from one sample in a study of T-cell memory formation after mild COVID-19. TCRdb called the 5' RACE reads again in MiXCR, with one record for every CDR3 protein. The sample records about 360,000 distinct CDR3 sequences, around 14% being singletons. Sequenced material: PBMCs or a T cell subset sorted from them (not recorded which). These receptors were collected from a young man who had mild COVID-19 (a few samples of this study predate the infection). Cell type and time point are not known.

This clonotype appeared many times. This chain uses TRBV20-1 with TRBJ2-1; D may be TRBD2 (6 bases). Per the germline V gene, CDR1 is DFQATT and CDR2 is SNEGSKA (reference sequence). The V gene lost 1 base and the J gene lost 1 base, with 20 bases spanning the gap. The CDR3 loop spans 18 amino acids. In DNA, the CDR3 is TGCAGTGCTAGAGGGGCCGTCCTGGCTAGCGCGTCCTACAATGAGCAGTTCTTC. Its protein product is CSARGAVLASASYNEQFF.

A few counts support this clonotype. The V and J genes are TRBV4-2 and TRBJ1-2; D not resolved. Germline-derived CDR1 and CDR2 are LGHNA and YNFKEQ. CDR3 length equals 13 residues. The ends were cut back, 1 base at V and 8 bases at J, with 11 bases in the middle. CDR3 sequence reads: CASSQVEGPGYTF. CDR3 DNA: TGTGCCAGCAGCCAAGTGGAAGGGCCCGGCTACACCTTC.

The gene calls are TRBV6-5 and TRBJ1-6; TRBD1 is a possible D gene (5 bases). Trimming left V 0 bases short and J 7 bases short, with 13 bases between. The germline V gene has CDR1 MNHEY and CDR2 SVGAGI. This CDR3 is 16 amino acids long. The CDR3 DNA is TGTGCCAGCAGTTACTCTCTCAGGGATCGGAATTCACCCCTCCACTTT. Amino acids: CASSYSLRDRNSPLHF.

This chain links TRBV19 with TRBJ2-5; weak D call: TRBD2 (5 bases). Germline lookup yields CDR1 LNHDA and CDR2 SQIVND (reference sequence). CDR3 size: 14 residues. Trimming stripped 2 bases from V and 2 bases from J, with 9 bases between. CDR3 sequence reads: CASSIRGLQETQYF. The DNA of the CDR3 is TGTGCCAGTAGTATACGTGGACTTCAAGAGACCCAGTACTTC. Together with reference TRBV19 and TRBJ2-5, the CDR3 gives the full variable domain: DGGITQSPKYLFRKEGQNVTLSCEQNLNHDAMYWYRQDPGQGLRLIYYSQIVNDFQKGDIAEGYSVSREKKESFPLTVTSAQKNPTAFYLCASSIRGLQETQYFGPGTRLLVL.

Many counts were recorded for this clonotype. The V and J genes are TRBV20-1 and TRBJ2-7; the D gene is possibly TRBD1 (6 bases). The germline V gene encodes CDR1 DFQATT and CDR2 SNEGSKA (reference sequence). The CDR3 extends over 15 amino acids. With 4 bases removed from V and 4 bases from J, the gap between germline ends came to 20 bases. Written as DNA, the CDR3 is TGCAGTGCTACCGCCGGGACATCGAACCATTACGAGCAGTACGTC. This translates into CSATAGTSNHYEQYV.

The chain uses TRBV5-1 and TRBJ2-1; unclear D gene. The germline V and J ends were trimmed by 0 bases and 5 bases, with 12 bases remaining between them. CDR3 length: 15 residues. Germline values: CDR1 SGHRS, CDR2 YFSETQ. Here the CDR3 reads CASSLASRTHNEQFF. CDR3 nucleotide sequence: TGCGCCAGCAGCTTGGCAAGCCGCACGCACAATGAGCAGTTCTTC.

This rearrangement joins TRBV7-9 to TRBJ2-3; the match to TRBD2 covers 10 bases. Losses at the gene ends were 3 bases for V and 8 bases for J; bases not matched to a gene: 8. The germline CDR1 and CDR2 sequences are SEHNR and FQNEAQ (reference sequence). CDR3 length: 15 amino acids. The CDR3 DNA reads TGTGCCAGCAGCTTGGCTAGCGGGGGAAGAGTTACGCAGTATTTT. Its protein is CASSLASGGRVTQYF.

As DNA, the CDR3 is TGTGCCAGCAGCTTAGCGTACCAGCCCTACAATGAGCAGTTCTTC. This gives the protein CASSLAYQPYNEQFF. This chain uses TRBV7-6 with TRBJ2-1; D is undetermined. CDR3 size: 15 residues. Germline CDR1 reads SGHVS; CDR2 reads FNYEAQ. Deletions cut 0 bases from V and 2 bases from J, with 8 bases between.

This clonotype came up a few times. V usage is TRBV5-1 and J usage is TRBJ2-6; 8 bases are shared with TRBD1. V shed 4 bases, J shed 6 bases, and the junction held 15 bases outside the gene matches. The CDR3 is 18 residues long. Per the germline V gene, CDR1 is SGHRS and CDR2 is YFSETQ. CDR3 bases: TGCGCCAGCAGCCCAGAACTACGGACAGGGTGGGCGGCCAACGTCCTGACTTTC. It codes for CASSPELRTGWAANVLTF.

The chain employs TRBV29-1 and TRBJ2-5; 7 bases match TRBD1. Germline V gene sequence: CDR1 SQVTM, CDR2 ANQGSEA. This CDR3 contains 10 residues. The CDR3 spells CSTGEETQYF. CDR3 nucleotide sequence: TGCAGTACAGGGGAAGAGACCCAGTACTTC.

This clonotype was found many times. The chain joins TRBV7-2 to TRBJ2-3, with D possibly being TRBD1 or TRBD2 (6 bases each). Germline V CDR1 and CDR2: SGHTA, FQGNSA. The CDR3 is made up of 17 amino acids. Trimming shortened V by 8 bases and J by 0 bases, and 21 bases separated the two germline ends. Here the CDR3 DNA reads TGTGCCAGCCGACATGCGGTGGCGGGGACAAGCACAGATACGCAGTATTTT. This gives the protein CASRHAVAGTSTDTQYF. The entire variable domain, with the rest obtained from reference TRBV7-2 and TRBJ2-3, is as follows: GAGVSQSPSNKVTEKGKDVELRCDPISGHTALYWYRQSLGQGLEFLIYFQGNSAPDKSGLPSDRFSAERTGGSVSTLTIQRTQQEDSAVYLCASRHAVAGTSTDTQYFGPGTRLTVL.

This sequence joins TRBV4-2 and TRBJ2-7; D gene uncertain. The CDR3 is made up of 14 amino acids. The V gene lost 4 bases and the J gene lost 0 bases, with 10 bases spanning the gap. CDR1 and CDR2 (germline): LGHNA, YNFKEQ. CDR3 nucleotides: TGTGCCAGCAGCCCAACCGAGAGCTCCTACGAGCAGTACGTC. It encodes CASSPTESSYEQYV.

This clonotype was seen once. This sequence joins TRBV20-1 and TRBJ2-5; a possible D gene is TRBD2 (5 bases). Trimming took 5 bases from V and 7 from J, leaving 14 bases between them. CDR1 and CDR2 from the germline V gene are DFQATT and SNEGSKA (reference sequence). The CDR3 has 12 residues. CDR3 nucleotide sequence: TGCAGTGCTGGGAGACCCAGAGGGACCCAGTACTTC. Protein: CSAGRPRGTQYF.

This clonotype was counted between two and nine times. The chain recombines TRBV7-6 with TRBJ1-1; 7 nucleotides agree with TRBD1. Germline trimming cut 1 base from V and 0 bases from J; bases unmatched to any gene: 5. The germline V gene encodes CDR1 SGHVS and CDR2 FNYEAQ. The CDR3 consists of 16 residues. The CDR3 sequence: CASSLGDSFMNTEAFF. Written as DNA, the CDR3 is TGTGCCAGCAGCTTAGGGGACAGTTTCATGAACACTGAAGCTTTCTTT.

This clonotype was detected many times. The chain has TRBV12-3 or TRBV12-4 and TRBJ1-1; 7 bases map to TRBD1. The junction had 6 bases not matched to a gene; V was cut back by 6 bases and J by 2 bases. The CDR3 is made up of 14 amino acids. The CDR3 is CASRRGQANTEAFF. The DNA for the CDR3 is TGTGCCAGCAGACGCGGACAGGCAAACACTGAAGCTTTCTTT.

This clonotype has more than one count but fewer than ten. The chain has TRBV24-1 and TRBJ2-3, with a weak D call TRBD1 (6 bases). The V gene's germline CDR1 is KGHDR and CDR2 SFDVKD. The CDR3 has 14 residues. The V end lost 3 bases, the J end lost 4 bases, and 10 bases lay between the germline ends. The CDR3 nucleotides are TGTGCCACCAGTGATCCCACAGGGCCAGATACGCAGTATTTT. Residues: CATSDPTGPDTQYF.

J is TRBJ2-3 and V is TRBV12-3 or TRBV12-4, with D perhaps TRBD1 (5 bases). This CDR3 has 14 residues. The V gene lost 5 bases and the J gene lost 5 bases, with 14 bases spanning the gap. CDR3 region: CASSLRARGDTQYF. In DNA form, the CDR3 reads TGTGCCAGCAGTCTCCGCGCTAGGGGAGATACGCAGTATTTT.

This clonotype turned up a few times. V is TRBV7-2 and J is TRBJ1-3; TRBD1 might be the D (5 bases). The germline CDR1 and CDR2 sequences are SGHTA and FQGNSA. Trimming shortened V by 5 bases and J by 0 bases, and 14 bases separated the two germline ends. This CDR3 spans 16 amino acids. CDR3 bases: TGTGCCAGCAGCCCGACAGCCTTGAGCTCTGGAAACACCATATATTTT. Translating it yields CASSPTALSSGNTIYF. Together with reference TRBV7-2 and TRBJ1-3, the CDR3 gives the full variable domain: GAGVSQSPSNKVTEKGKDVELRCDPISGHTALYWYRQSLGQGLEFLIYFQGNSAPDKSGLPSDRFSAERTGGSVSTLTIQRTQQEDSAVYLCASSPTALSSGNTIYFGEGSWLTVV.

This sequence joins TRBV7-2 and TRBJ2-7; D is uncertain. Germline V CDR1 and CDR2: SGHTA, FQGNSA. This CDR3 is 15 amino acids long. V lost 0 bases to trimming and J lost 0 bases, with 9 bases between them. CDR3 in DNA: TGTGCCAGCAGCTTAGCAGGGTCCCTCTCCTACGAGCAGTACTTC. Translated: CASSLAGSLSYEQYF.

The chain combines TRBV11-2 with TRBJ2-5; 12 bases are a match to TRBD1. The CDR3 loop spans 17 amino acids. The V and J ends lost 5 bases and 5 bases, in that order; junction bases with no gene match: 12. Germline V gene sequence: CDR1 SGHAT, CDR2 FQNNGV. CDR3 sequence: CASSTRPGQGAGETQYF. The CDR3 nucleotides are TGTGCCAGCAGCACAAGACCGGGACAGGGGGCCGGGGAGACCCAGTACTTC.

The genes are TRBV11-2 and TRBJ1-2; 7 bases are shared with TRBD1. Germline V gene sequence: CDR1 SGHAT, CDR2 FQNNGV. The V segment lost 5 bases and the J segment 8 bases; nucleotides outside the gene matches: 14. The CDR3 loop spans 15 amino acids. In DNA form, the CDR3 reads TGTGCCAGCAGCCCATTAACCGGGACAGTAAAAGGCTACACCTTC. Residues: CASSPLTGTVKGYTF.

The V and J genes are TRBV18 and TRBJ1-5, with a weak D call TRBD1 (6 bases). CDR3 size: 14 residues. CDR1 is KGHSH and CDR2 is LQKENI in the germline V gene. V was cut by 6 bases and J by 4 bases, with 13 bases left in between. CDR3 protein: CASSSIQGNQPQHF. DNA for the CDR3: TGTGCCAGCTCCTCTATACAGGGTAATCAGCCCCAGCATTTT.